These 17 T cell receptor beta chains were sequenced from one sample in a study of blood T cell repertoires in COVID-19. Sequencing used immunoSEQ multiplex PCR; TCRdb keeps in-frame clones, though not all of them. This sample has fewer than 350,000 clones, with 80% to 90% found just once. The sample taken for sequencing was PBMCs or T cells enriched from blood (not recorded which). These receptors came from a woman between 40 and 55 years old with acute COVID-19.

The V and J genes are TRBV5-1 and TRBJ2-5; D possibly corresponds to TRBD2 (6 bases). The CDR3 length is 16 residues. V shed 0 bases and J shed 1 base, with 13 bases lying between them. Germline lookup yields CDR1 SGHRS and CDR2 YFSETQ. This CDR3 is CASSLGALATQETQYF. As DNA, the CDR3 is TGCGCCAGCAGCTTGGGGGCCCTAGCGACCCAAGAGACCCAGTACTTC.

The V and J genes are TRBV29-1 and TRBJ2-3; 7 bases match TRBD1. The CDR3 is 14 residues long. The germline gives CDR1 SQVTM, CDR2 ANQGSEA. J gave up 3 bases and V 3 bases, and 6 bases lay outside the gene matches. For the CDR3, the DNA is TGCAGCGTTGAGAGCGTCAGGGGGACAGATACGCAGTATTTT. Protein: CSVESVRGTDTQYF.

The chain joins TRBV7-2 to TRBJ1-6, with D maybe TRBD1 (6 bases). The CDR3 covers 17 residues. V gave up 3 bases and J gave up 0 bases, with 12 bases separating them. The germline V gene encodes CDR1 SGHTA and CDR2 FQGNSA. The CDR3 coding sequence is TGTGCCAGCAGCTTCAAGGGGGTTAGCTCCTATAATTCACCCCTCCACTTT. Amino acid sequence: CASSFKGVSSYNSPLHF.

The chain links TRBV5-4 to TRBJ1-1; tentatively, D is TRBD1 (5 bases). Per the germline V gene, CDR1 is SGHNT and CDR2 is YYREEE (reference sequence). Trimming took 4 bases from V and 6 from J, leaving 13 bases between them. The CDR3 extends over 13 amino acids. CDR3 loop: CASSTGQGPEAFF. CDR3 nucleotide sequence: TGTGCCAGCAGCACCGGCCAGGGCCCTGAAGCTTTCTTT. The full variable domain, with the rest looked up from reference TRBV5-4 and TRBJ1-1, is ETGVTQSPTHLIKTRGQQVTLRCSSQSGHNTVSWYQQALGQGPQFIFQYYREEENGRGNFPPRFSGLQFPNYSSELNVNALELDDSALYLCASSTGQGPEAFFGQGTRLTVV.

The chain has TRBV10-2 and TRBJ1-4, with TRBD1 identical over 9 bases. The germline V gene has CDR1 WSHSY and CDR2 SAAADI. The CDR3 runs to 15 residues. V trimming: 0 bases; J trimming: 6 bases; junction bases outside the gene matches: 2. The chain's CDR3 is CASSESGTGHEKLFF. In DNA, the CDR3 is TGCGCCAGCAGTGAGTCAGGGACAGGGCATGAAAAACTGTTTTTT.

The CDR3 region is CASRESNTEAFF. The CDR3 bases are TGTGCCAGCAGGGAGTCGAACACTGAAGCTTTCTTT. The chain has TRBV28 and TRBJ1-1, with D unresolved. Per the germline V gene, CDR1 is MDHEN and CDR2 is SYDVKM. The CDR3 consists of 12 residues. V lost 6 bases and J 1 base, leaving 6 bases between the germline ends.

The CDR3 spells CASSSTGGRGAFF. CDR3 DNA: TGTGCCAGCAGTTCCACAGGGGGTAGGGGAGCTTTCTTT. The chain recombines TRBV6-5 with TRBJ1-1; TRBD1 matches at 8 bases. The CDR3 spans 13 residues. Per germline, CDR1 MNHEY and CDR2 SVGAGI. The V segment lost 4 bases and the J segment 10 bases; nucleotides outside the gene matches: 8.

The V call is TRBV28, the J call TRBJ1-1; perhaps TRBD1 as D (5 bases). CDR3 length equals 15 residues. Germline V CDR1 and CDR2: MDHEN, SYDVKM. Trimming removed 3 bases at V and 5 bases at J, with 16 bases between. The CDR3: CASSLGGGFRTEAFF. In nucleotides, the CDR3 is TGTGCCAGCAGTTTGGGGGGAGGATTTCGGACTGAAGCTTTCTTT.

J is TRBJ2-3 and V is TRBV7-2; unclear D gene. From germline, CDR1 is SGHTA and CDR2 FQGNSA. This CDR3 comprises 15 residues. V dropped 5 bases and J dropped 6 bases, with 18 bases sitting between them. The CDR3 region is CASSKFQNPEDTQYF. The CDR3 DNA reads TGTGCCAGCAGCAAATTTCAAAATCCCGAGGATACGCAGTATTTT.

The chain's CDR3 is CASSHNSRGTDTQYF. DNA for the CDR3: TGCGCCAGCAGCCACAATAGCAGGGGCACAGATACGCAGTATTTT. The chain uses TRBV4-1 and TRBJ2-3; a weak D match, TRBD1 (5 bases). Germline CDR1 reads MGHRA; CDR2 reads YSYEKL. CDR3 size: 15 residues. Trimming pared 3 bases from V and 1 base from J, leaving 11 bases between.

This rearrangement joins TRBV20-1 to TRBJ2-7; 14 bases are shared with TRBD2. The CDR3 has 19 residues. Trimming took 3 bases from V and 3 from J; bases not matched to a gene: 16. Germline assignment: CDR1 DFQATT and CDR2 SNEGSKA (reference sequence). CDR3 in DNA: TGCAGTGCTAGTTTCTGGGTGACTAGCGGGAGGGCCGGGGACTACGAGCAGTACTTC. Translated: CSASFWVTSGRAGDYEQYF.

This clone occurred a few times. CDR3 amino acids: CASSHSVRREAFF. CDR3 nucleotide sequence: TGCGCCAGCAGCCACTCGGTCCGCCGGGAAGCTTTCTTT. This chain links TRBV4-1 with TRBJ1-1; no reliable D call. Germline CDR1 MGHRA, CDR2 YSYEKL. Trimming cost V 3 bases and J 8 bases, with 13 bases left between them. The CDR3 contains 13 residues.

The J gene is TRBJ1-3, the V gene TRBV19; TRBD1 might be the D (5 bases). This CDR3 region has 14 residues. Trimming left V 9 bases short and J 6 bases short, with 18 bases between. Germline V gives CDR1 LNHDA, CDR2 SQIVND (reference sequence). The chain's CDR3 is CASRPPDKENTIYF. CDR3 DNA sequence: TGTGCCAGCCGACCCCCGGACAAGGAAAACACCATATATTTT.

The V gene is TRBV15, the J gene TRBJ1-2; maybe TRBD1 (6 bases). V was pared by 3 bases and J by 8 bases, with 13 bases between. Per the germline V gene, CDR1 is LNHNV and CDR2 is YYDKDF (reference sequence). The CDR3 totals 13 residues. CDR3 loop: CATSRDSRSGYTF. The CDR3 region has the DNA TGTGCCACCAGCAGGGACAGTAGGTCCGGCTACACCTTC.

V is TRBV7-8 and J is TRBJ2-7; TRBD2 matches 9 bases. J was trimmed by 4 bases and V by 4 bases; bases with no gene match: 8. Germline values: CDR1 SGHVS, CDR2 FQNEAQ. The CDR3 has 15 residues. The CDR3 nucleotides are TGTGCCAGCAGCTCGCGGACTAGCGCGCCGTACGAGCAGTACTTC. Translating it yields CASSSRTSAPYEQYF. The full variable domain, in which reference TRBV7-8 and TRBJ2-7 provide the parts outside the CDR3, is GAGVSQSPRYKVAKRGQDVALRCDPISGHVSLFWYQQALGQGPEFLTYFQNEAQLDKSGLPSDRFFAERPEGSVSTLKIQRTQQEDSAVYLCASSSRTSAPYEQYFGPGTRLTVT.

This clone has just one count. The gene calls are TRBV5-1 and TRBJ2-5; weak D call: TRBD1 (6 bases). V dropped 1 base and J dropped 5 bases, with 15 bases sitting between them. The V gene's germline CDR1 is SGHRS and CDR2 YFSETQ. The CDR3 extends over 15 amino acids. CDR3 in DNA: TGCGCCAGCAGCTTGACGGACAGTCGATGGGAGACCCAGTACTTC. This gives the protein CASSLTDSRWETQYF.

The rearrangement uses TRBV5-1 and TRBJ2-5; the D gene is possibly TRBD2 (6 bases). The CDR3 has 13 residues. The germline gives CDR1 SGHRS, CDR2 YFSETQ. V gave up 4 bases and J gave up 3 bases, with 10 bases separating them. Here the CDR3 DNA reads TGCGCCAGCAGCCCGGGACTGAAAGAGACCCAGTACTTC. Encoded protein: CASSPGLKETQYF.